This T cell receptor (beta chain) came from a study of T cell repertoires in cytomegalovirus infection. A note on this clonotype: Its antigen is as yet unknown.

Trimming cost V 3 bases and J 2 bases; bases outside gene matches: 8. CDR3 size: 15 residues. Germline CDR1 and CDR2: SGHRS and YFSETQ. Study conclusions and caveats: Pooled public TCR beta family frequency picked out CMV carriers with the relevant HLA.

MiXCR was run by TCRdb on the reads, yielding one entry per CDR3 protein. Of about 570,000 distinct CDR3 sequences in the sample, about 39% are singletons; the top ten hold around 48%. The sample consisted of cultured PBMCs, taken from culture after CMV antigen stimulation. This TCR derives from a human donor in good health (CMV status not recorded). Some clones in this sample may be carry-over from other donors' samples. This chain links TRBV5-1 with TRBJ2-7; 7 bases line up with TRBD1. DNA for the CDR3: TGCGCCAGCAGCTATACTATGACAGGGACCTACGAGCAGTACTTC. This translates into CASSYTMTGTYEQYF. Combining the CDR3 with reference TRBV5-1 and TRBJ2-7 gives the whole variable domain KAGVTQTPRYLIKTRGQQVTLSCSPISGHRSVSWYQQTPGQGLQFLFEYFSETQRNKGNFPGRFSGRQFSNSRSEMNVSTLELGDSALYLCASSYTMTGTYEQYFGPGTRLTVT.